This TCR beta chain derives from a study of cytomegalovirus exposure and HLA in healthy donors. General study results and limits: A later analysis appeared to link common viral pathogens to several of the most significant clusters.

Vbeta (60) and Jbeta (13) primers were used in the PCR. Repertoires were generated with immunoSEQ multiplex PCR, while TCRdb's copy carries only in-frame clones and drops some. Among 99,000 or so clones, approximately 82% were seen once, and the ten largest hold approximately 4%. This clone was detected only a few times. The antigen is undetermined. This CDR3 is built from 13 residues. Per germline, CDR1 LGHNT and CDR2 FRNRAP. Trimming pared 3 bases from V and 4 bases from J, leaving 7 bases between. The receptor comes from a female donor in good health and CMV-seropositive. The rearrangement joins TRBV12-5 to TRBJ1-5, with a weak D call TRBD1 (6 bases). The sample comprised PBMCs. Here the CDR3 reads CASGFQGNQPQHF. In nucleotides, the CDR3 is TGTGCTAGTGGTTTTCAGGGGAATCAGCCCCAGCATTTT. Full variable domain (missing parts from reference TRBV12-5 and TRBJ1-5): DARVTQTPRHKVTEMGQEVTMRCQPILGHNTVFWYRQTMMQGLELLAYFRNRAPLDDSGMPKDRFSAEMPDATLATLKIQPSEPRDSAVYFCASGFQGNQPQHFGDGTRLSIL.